The clone carrying this T cell receptor beta chain was seen a few times. In germline, CDR1 is LGHNA, CDR2 YSLEER. J lost 0 bases, V lost 1 base, and 8 bases had no gene match. The CDR3 has 18 residues. Time point meaning: patch test 3, about 24 weeks after DPC sensitization. This sample's treatment: therapeutic diphenylcyclopropenone sensitization with weekly scalp DPC. The study extracted total RNA from unfractionated whole blood. It was the library that attached unique molecular identifiers to individual cDNA molecules. A single record per CDR3 protein comes from TCRdb applying MiXCR to the RACE reads. The sample has 150,000 to 200,000 distinct CDR3 sequences; 28% are singletons. The sample is drawn from a study of human T cells and chemical hapten exposure.

Sequenced material: whole blood, taken in connection with sensitization to the hapten diphenylcyclopropenone (DPC). The receptor was derived from a woman between 18 and 29 years old with alopecia areata. Some clones in this sample may be carry-over from other donors' samples. This chain links TRBV4-3 with TRBJ2-2; TRBD2 agrees at 7 bases. DNA for the CDR3: TGCGCCAGCAGCCAAGTGTCCAGCGGGGTAGCGAACACCGGGGAGCTGTTTTTT. This encodes CASSQVSSGVANTGELFF.